The clone carrying this T cell receptor (beta chain) came up once. At one end the junction does not follow the germline gene, possibly because of a read error. The record originates from a study of shared T cell receptors in the human thymus. Germline V gene lookup returns CDR1 LGHNT and CDR2 FRNRAP. The CDR3 has 12 residues. Clones were sequenced by immunoSEQ multiplex PCR, and TCRdb holds only the in-frame ones, with some missing. This repertoire shows approximately 730,000 clones, 75% to 90% found once; its top ten account for about 0.0098%. These same records also appear under a second study, on human thymus T cells. That source adds: The thymus was resected at corrective cardiac surgery. Repertoires from thymus and blood appeared to show biased V and J gene usage.

The TCR comes from a girl younger than two with a congenital heart defect. Sequencing used thymocytes. The rearrangement uses TRBV12-5 and TRBJ2-3; 9 bases agree with TRBD2. CDR3 amino acids: CASGLVPGLANF. The CDR3 region has the DNA TGTGCTAGTGGTTTGGTACCCGGACTAGCGAATTTT. The complete variable domain, with remaining parts taken from reference TRBV12-5 and TRBJ2-3, reads DARVTQTPRHKVTEMGQEVTMRCQPILGHNTVFWYRQTMMQGLELLAYFRNRAPLDDSGMPKDRFSAEMPDATLATLKIQPSEPRDSAVYFCASGLVPGLANFGPGTRLTVL.